The clone carrying this T cell receptor beta chain appeared many times. Antigen specificity is unknown. TCRdb called the PCR reads again in MiXCR, with one record for every CDR3 protein. The repertoire includes about 40,000 distinct CDR3 sequences, around 20% of them detected once, and about 6.6% sits in the top ten. Germline CDR1 reads MDHEN; CDR2 reads SYDVKM. Trimming stripped 6 bases from V and 7 bases from J, with 9 bases between. The CDR3 is 12 residues long. The sample originates from a study of molecular identifiers for immune sequencing clone quantification. Study summary: Four of five RNA aliquots from roughly 21,000 or 96,000 naive CD8 T cells were sequenced. The study's findings and limits: Clones exceeding 20 RNA copies carried over 97% of effector molecules but under 1% of naive-cell molecules.

What was sequenced was naive CD8+ T cells from blood, with Jurkat cell RNA spiked in. Subset specified: FACS-sorted CD8+CD4-CCR7+CD45RA+ naive T cells. The chain combines TRBV28 with TRBJ2-2, with a weak D call TRBD1 (6 bases). The source is a human donor in good health. Some libraries in this study had Jurkat cell RNA spiked in. The CDR3 region is CASRQGDGELFF. CDR3 in DNA: TGTGCCAGCAGACAGGGCGACGGGGAGCTGTTTTTT.